This T cell receptor beta chain was captured in a study of T cells in Graves' hyperthyroidism and ophthalmopathy. Study-level findings and limits: Using 13 V-J features, a model discriminated ophthalmopathy from stable hyperthyroidism.

This CDR3 is built from 16 residues. Trimming cost V 3 bases and J 7 bases; bases outside gene matches: 9. Germline CDR1 and CDR2: SGDLS and YYNGEE. Worth noting for this clonotype: Antigen unknown.

Amplification targeted TCR beta CDR3 regions from RNA transcripts. The HTBI primer set was used in a first-round RT-PCR of the TCR CDR3. Each CDR3 protein gets one entry after TCRdb re-called the multiplex PCR reads with MiXCR. Among approximately 370,000 distinct CDR3 sequences listed, 15% were seen once. Patients aged 18 to 65 with hyperthyroidism were newly diagnosed, with duration under 2 months. In making diagnoses, clinical symptoms, serum thyroxine and TRAb, thyroid ultrasound and orbital computed tomography were all used. The source of the PBMCs was about 10 ml of fresh peripheral blood. The chain is built from TRBV9 and TRBJ2-2; the match to TRBD1 covers 10 bases. The source is a young woman with Graves' hyperthyroidism. The sample was blood. CDR3 nucleotides: TGTGCCAGCAGCGCCGGGACAGGGGCCTCCGGCGGGGAGCTGTTTTTT. It translates to CASSAGTGASGGELFF.